Included here is one T cell receptor (beta chain) sequence, with context. This entry comes from a study of shared clonotypes between healthy human individuals. CDR1 is MNHNY and CDR2 is SVGAGI in the germline V gene (reference sequence). The CDR3 length is 15 residues. The V gene lost 2 bases and the J gene lost 4 bases, with 9 bases spanning the gap. Using immunoSEQ multiplex PCR, the repertoire was profiled, and TCRdb retains in-frame clones only, with some absent. The data show millions of clones, 85% to 95% seen once. This chain links TRBV6-6 with TRBJ2-6; D is ambiguous. This TCR derives from a man between 18 and 35 years old in good health. The specimen sequenced was naive CD4+ T cells sorted from blood. The subset is: CD45RA+ positively selected. The CDR3 bases are TGTGCCAGCAGTTACGATAGCCCGGGGGCCAACGTCCTGACTTTC. As protein: CASSYDSPGANVLTF.